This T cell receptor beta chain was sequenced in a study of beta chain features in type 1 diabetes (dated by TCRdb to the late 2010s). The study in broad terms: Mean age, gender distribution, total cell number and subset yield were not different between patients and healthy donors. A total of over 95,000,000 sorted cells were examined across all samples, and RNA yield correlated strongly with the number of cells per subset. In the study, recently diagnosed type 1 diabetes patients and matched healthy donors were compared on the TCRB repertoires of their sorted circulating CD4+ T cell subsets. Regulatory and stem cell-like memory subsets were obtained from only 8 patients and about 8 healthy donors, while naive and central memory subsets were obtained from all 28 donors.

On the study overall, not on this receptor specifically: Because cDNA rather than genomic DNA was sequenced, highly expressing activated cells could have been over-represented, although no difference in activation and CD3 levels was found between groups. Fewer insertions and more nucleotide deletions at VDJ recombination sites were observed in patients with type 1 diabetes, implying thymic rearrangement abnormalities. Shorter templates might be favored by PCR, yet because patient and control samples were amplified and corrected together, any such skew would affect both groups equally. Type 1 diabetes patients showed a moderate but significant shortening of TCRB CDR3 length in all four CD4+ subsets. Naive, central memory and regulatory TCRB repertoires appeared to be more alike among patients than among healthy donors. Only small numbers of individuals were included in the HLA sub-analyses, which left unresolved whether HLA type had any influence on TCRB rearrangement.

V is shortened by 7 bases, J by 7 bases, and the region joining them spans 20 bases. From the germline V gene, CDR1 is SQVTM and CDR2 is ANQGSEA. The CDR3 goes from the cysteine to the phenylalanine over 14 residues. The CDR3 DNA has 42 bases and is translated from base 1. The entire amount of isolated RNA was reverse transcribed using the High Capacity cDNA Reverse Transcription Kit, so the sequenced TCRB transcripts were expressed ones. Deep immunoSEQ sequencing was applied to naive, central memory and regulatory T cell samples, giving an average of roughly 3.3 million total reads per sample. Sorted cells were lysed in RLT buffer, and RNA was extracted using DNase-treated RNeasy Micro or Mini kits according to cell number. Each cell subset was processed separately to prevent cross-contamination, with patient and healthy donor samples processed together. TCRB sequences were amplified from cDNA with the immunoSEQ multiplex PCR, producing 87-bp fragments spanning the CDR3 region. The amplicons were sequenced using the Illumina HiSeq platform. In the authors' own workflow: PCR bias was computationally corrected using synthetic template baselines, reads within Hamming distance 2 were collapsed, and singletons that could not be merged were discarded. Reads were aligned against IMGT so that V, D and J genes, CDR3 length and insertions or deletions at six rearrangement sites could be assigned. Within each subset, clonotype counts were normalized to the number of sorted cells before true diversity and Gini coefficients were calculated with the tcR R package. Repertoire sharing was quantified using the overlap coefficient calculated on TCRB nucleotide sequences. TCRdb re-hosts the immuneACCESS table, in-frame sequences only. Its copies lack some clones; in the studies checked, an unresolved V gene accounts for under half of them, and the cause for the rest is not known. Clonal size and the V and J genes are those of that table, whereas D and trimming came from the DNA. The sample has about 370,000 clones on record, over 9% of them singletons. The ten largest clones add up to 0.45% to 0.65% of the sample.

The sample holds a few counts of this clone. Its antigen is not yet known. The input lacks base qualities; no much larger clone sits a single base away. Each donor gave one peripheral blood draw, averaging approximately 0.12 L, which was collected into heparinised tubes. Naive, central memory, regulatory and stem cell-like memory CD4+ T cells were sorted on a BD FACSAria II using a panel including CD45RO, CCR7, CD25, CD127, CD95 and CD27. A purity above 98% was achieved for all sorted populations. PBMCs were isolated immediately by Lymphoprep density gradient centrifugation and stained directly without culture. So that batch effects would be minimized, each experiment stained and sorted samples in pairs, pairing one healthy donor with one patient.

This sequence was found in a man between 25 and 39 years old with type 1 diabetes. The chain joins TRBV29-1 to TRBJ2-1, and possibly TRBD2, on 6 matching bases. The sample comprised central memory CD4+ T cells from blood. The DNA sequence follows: TGCAGCGGTGGTTCGGGGGTCACACAGAATGAGCAGTTCTTC. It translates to CSGGSGVTQNEQFF.